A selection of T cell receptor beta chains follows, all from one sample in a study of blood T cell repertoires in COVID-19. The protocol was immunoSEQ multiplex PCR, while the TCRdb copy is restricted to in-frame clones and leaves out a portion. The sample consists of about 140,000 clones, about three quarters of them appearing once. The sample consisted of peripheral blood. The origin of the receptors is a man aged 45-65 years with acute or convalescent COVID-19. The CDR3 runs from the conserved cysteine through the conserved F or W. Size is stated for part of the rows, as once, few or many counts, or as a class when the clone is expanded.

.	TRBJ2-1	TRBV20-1	CSASIYGPYNEQFF
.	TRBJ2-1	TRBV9	CASSVKASGVEEQFF
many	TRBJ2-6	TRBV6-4	CASSTGGASGANVLTF
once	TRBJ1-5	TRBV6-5	CASSPDSSLNQPQHF
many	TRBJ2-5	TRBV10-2	CASKGTAGGQETQYF
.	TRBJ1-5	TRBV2	CASSEGTGGGQPQHF
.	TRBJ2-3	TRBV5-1	CASSTQLAGEGDTQYF
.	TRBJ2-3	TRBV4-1	CASSQDILGGGTDTQYF
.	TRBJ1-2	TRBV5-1	CASSLTLTQGGYTF
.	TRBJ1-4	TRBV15	CATSRDKGDPGGEKLFF
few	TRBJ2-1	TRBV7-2	CASSLARGIYNEQFF
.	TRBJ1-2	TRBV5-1	CASSYGQFNYGYTF
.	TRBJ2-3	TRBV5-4	CASSYSAVSTDTQYF
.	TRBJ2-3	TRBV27	CASSTASGASTDTQYF
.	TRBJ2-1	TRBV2	CASSGTAGNEQFF
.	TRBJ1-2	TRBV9	CASSVGQGANYGYTF
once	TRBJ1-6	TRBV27	CASSLGGGVNNSPLHF
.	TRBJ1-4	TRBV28	CASSRTGGNEKLFF
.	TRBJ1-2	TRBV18	CASSPTVQTYGYTF
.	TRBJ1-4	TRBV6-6	CASSYFGGDRREKLFF
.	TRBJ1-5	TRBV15	CATWTGLFNQPQHF
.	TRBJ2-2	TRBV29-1	CSVDPSGGELFF